Following are 21 T cell receptor beta chains from one sample sequenced in a study of regulatory T cells in long-lasting Graves disease. Regarding time point: newly diagnosed GD, antithyroid drugs for less than 3 months. Extracted RNA from PBMCs served as the source of the TCR library. Combining iRepertoire HTBI primers with Arm-PCR of CDR3 regions, the authors built TCR beta libraries. TCRdb re-called the multiplex PCR reads with MiXCR, one entry per CDR3 protein. Here the sample spans hundreds of thousands of distinct CDR3 sequences, about 12% being singletons. The data also belong to a second study, concerning T cells in Graves' hyperthyroidism and ophthalmopathy.

The sample here was peripheral blood mononuclear cells (PBMCs), taken at new diagnosis, from a patient treated with antithyroid drugs. These receptors came from a woman in her twenties or thirties with Graves disease.

This clonotype occurred many times. The CDR3 DNA sequence: TGTGCCAGCAGTTTTACTAGGACAGGGAGGGAGCAGTACTTC. Translated: CASSFTRTGREQYF. This rearrangement joins TRBV12-3 or TRBV12-4 to TRBJ2-7, with 8 bases fitting TRBD1. The J segment lost 7 bases and the V segment lost 3 bases, leaving 8 bases of the junction unmatched. The CDR3 has 14 amino acids.

This clonotype was picked up many times. This chain uses TRBV25-1 with TRBJ1-1, with no clear D. Deletions cut 0 bases from V and 8 bases from J, with 13 bases between. The CDR3 contains 14 residues. The V gene's germline CDR1 is MGHDK and CDR2 SYGVNS. This chain's CDR3 is CASSEYGVRKEAFF. The CDR3 DNA reads as TGTGCCAGCAGTGAATATGGGGTCAGAAAAGAAGCTTTCTTT.

This clonotype was observed a handful of times. The J gene is TRBJ1-2, the V gene TRBV6-2 or TRBV6-3; 9 nucleotides match TRBD1. The V and J ends lost 6 bases and 5 bases, in that order; junction bases with no gene match: 7. This CDR3 is built from 14 residues. From germline, CDR1 is MNHEY and CDR2 SVGEGT. For the CDR3, the DNA is TGTGCCAGCAGCCCGGACAGGGGTGAATATGGCTACACCTTC. Translated: CASSPDRGEYGYTF.

This clonotype has more than one count but fewer than ten. V gene TRBV19 combines with J gene TRBJ2-1, with 8 bases aligning to TRBD2. The CDR3 extends over 16 amino acids. J was trimmed by 6 bases and V by 4 bases; bases with no gene match: 11. CDR1 and CDR2 (germline): LNHDA, SQIVND (reference sequence). This chain's CDR3 is CASSRTAGAQRNEQFF. The DNA for the CDR3 is TGTGCCAGTAGTAGAACAGCGGGAGCACAGCGCAATGAGCAGTTCTTC.

This clonotype was seen repeatedly, ten times or more. The chain carries TRBV20-1 and TRBJ1-4; tentatively, D is TRBD1 (5 bases). V was shortened by 5 bases and J by 7 bases, with 14 bases between the two germline ends. The germline V gene has CDR1 DFQATT and CDR2 SNEGSKA (reference sequence). CDR3 size: 13 residues. This chain's CDR3 is CSALGVLSEKLFF. The DNA of the CDR3 is TGCAGTGCTCTAGGGGTTCTGAGTGAAAAACTGTTTTTT.

This clonotype was seen repeatedly, ten times or more. The rearrangement uses TRBV30 and TRBJ1-6; no definite D call. The germline CDR1 and CDR2 sequences are GTSNPN and SVGIG (reference sequence). V shed 0 bases and J shed 10 bases, with 13 bases lying between them. The CDR3 loop spans 14 amino acids. DNA for the CDR3: TGTGCCTGGAGTGTCGTTGCGGGTAACTCACCCCTCCACTTT. The encoded protein is CAWSVVAGNSPLHF.

This clonotype was counted many times. The chain uses TRBV11-2 and TRBJ1-1; D is undetermined. This CDR3 is built from 12 residues. Germline CDR1 and CDR2: SGHAT and FQNNGV. V was cut by 3 bases and J by 3 bases, with 5 bases left in between. Written as DNA, the CDR3 is TGTGCCAGCAGCTTCGGACACACTGAAGCTTTCTTT. The encoded protein is CASSFGHTEAFF.

This clonotype was observed many times. The chain combines TRBV30 with TRBJ1-2; D perhaps matches TRBD1 (6 bases). CDR3 length: 13 amino acids. V was cut by 2 bases and J by 4 bases, with 11 bases left in between. Germline V CDR1 and CDR2: GTSNPN, SVGIG (reference sequence). CDR3 DNA sequence: TGTGCCTGGAGTAGAACAGGGTCCTATGGCTACACCTTC. It codes for CAWSRTGSYGYTF.

This clonotype occurred many times. The chain employs TRBV7-8 and TRBJ2-1, with 8 positions matching TRBD2. CDR1 and CDR2 from the germline V gene are SGHVS and FQNEAQ. V lost 5 bases, J lost 4 bases, and 7 bases stayed unmatched. The CDR3 is 15 residues long. DNA of the CDR3: TGTGCCAGCAGCCAAAGACTAGCGCGTTACAATGAGCAGTTCTTC. It encodes CASSQRLARYNEQFF.

The V gene is TRBV20-1, the J gene TRBJ1-5; unclear D gene. Deletions cut 6 bases from V and 0 bases from J, with 12 bases between. Germline CDR1 is DFQATT and CDR2 is SNEGSKA (reference sequence). The CDR3 contains 14 residues. In DNA form, the CDR3 reads TGCAGTGCGTCGAGAGGGCCTAGCAATCAGCCCCAGCATTTT. Translating it yields CSASRGPSNQPQHF.

This clonotype was seen many times. The CDR3 is CASSNGARGMNTEAFF. The CDR3 DNA is TGTGCCAGTAGCAACGGGGCCAGGGGAATGAACACTGAAGCTTTCTTT. The V call is TRBV19, the J call TRBJ1-1, with D possibly matching TRBD1 (6 bases). Germline V CDR1 and CDR2: LNHDA, SQIVND (reference sequence). V was cut by 6 bases and J by 0 bases, with 17 bases left in between. This CDR3 comprises 16 residues.

In its sample, this clonotype was seen a few times. This chain links TRBV4-1 with TRBJ1-2; D is unclear. Trimming shortened V by 0 bases and J by 0 bases, and 5 bases separated the two germline ends. Germline CDR1 is MGHRA and CDR2 is YSYEKL. This CDR3 contains 14 residues. The CDR3 loop reads CASSQDKANYGYTF. The CDR3 bases are TGCGCCAGCAGCCAAGATAAGGCTAACTATGGCTACACCTTC.

As for this clonotype: A read error is possible here, since a much larger clone lies one base away. The CDR3 DNA sequence: TGTGCCACCGGCCCCGGGGGAGCTGAAGCTTTCTTT. It codes for CATGPGGAEAFF. The chain combines TRBV24-1 with TRBJ1-1, with D perhaps TRBD1 (5 bases). Germline values: CDR1 KGHDR, CDR2 SFDVKD. V was clipped by 9 bases and J by 6 bases, with 13 bases between them. CDR3 size: 12 residues.

Concerning this clonotype: Just one base apart from a much larger clone, this may be a read error. V usage is TRBV9 and J usage is TRBJ2-7, with TRBD2 identical over 7 bases. Looked up from germline, CDR1 is SGDLS and CDR2 is YYNGEE. This CDR3 has 13 amino acids. This CDR3 is CATKGGSSYERYF. The CDR3 DNA reads as TGTGCCACCAAGGGCGGGAGCTCCTACGAGCGGTACTTC. Using reference TRBV9 and TRBJ2-7 for the parts outside the CDR3, the full variable domain is DSGVTQTPKHLITATGQRVTLRCSPRSGDLSVYWYQQSLDQGLQFLIQYYNGEERAKGNILERFSAQQFPDLHSELNLSSLELGDSALYFCATKGGSSYERYFGPGTRLTVT.

This clonotype showed up many times. This sequence joins TRBV2 and TRBJ1-4; TRBD1 matches at 10 bases. Per germline, CDR1 SNHLY and CDR2 FYNNEI. The CDR3 is 15 residues long. J was trimmed by 5 bases and V by 8 bases; bases with no gene match: 8. CDR3 in DNA: TGTGCCAGCGGGCGGGACAGGGGAAGCAATGAAAAACTGTTTTTT. As protein: CASGRDRGSNEKLFF.

This clonotype was observed at least ten times. This sequence joins TRBV2 and TRBJ2-2, with 10 bases that match TRBD1. The CDR3 sequence is 15 residues long. Germline CDR1 reads SNHLY; CDR2 reads FYNNEI. Germline trimming cut 4 bases from V and 5 bases from J; bases unmatched to any gene: 4. In DNA form, the CDR3 reads TGTGCCAGCAGTGGACAGGGGGCAGGAACCGGGGAGCTGTTTTTT. Translation: CASSGQGAGTGELFF.

This clonotype appeared many times. This chain joins TRBV11-3 and TRBJ2-1; the match to TRBD2 covers 8 bases. CDR1 and CDR2 from the germline V gene are SGHNT and YENEEA. V gave up 5 bases and J gave up 8 bases; unmatched junction bases: 11. This CDR3 region has 15 residues. CDR3 protein: CASSPRAAGVYEQFF. DNA for the CDR3: TGTGCCAGCAGCCCGAGGGCAGCGGGAGTCTATGAGCAGTTCTTC. Combining the CDR3 with reference TRBV11-3 and TRBJ2-1 gives the whole variable domain EAGVVQSPRYKIIEKKQPVAFWCNPISGHNTLYWYLQNLGQGPELLIRYENEEAVDDSQLPKDRFSAERLKGVDSTLKIQPAELGDSAVYLCASSPRAAGVYEQFFGPGTRLTVL.

This clonotype was observed at least ten times. The genes are TRBV19 and TRBJ2-1; maybe TRBD1 (5 bases). The CDR3 sequence is 13 residues long. Between the trimmed V and J ends, which lost 3 bases and 6 bases, there was a span of 9 bases. Germline assignment: CDR1 LNHDA and CDR2 SQIVND (reference sequence). The CDR3 region is CASSMTAINEQFF. The DNA for the CDR3 is TGTGCCAGTAGTATGACAGCTATCAATGAGCAGTTCTTC.

This clonotype was observed at least ten times. V usage is TRBV27 and J usage is TRBJ2-1; D unresolved. This CDR3 region has 15 residues. V shed 3 bases and J shed 0 bases, with 9 bases lying between them. The germline gives CDR1 MNHEY, CDR2 SMNVEV (reference sequence). This CDR3 is CASSFDGFSYNEQFF. DNA of the CDR3: TGTGCCAGCAGTTTTGACGGATTCTCCTACAATGAGCAGTTCTTC.

A remark on this clonotype: This is likely an artifact of a read error, given a far larger clone one base away. The chain carries TRBV6-1 and TRBJ2-5; D is unresolved. CDR3 length: 14 residues. Germline loops: CDR1 MNHNS, CDR2 SASEGT. Here the CDR3 reads CASSETAVEETQCF. The CDR3 bases are TGTGCCAGCAGCGAGACCGCTGTAGAAGAGACCCAGTGCTTC.

With respect to this clonotype: With a much larger clone just one base away, this may be a read error. This chain joins TRBV28 and TRBJ2-3, with 8 bases lining up with TRBD1. The CDR3 sequence is 16 residues long. Germline loops: CDR1 MDHEN, CDR2 SYDVKM. The CDR3 DNA reads as TGTGCCAGCAGTTCCCCGGACAGGGAGGTCACAGATACGCAGTGTTTT. This encodes CASSSPDREVTDTQCF.